The 25 T cell receptor beta chains below were found in one sample sequenced in a study of blood T cell repertoires in COVID-19. The protocol was immunoSEQ multiplex PCR, while the TCRdb copy is restricted to in-frame clones and leaves out a portion. The sample holds 380,000 or so clones, approximately 88% seen once. The sample comprised peripheral blood. Every receptor here comes from a man in his forties with acute or convalescent COVID-19.

The chain combines TRBV15 with TRBJ2-4, with no clear D. This CDR3 comprises 18 residues. V lost 3 bases to trimming and J lost 0 bases, with 18 bases between them. Germline CDR1 reads LNHNV; CDR2 reads YYDKDF (reference sequence). Here the CDR3 DNA reads TGTGCCACCAGCAGCTCGGAGCTAAATCCGCTAGCCAAAAACATTCAGTACTTC. Its translation: CATSSSELNPLAKNIQYF.

This chain uses TRBV5-4 with TRBJ2-5; D is perhaps TRBD2 (6 bases). Germline CDR1 SGHNT, CDR2 YYREEE (reference sequence). V lost 0 bases and J lost 2, with 8 bases in between. This CDR3 has 14 amino acids. The CDR3 here is CASSLVGLQETQYF. The CDR3 DNA reads TGTGCCAGCAGCTTGGTGGGACTGCAAGAGACCCAGTACTTC.

The table lists this clone with a count of one. The rearrangement joins TRBV7-9 to TRBJ2-7, with 11 positions matching TRBD2. The germline V gene encodes CDR1 SEHNR and CDR2 FQNEAQ (reference sequence). This CDR3 contains 16 residues. After removal of 2 bases from V and 5 bases from J, the junction contained 8 bases not matched to a gene. CDR3 sequence (DNA): TGTGCCAGCAGCTTAATGAGGCTAGCGGGAGGTCACGAGCAGTACTTC. It encodes CASSLMRLAGGHEQYF.

The rearrangement uses TRBV7-2 and TRBJ1-4; TRBD1 matches at 8 bases. Germline V lookup: CDR1 SGHTA, CDR2 FQGNSA. This CDR3 region has 15 residues. V was clipped by 6 bases and J by 4 bases; unmatched bases: 7. CDR3 region: CASRLRGQGNEKLFF. The CDR3 region has the DNA TGTGCCAGCAGACTCAGGGGGCAGGGTAATGAAAAACTGTTTTTT.

The chain recombines TRBV15 with TRBJ2-2; 14 nucleotides align to TRBD2. Germline values: CDR1 LNHNV, CDR2 YYDKDF (reference sequence). V was pared by 1 base and J by 4 bases, with 20 bases of the junction left unmatched. This CDR3 spans 23 amino acids. The CDR3 DNA follows: TGTGCCACCAGCAGAGGAGAGTCGGACGGGGGGACTAGCGGGAGTAACGGCACCGGGGAGCTGTTTTTT. Protein: CATSRGESDGGTSGSNGTGELFF.

The chain is built from TRBV2 and TRBJ2-2; 11 bases line up with TRBD2. The germline CDR1 and CDR2 sequences are SNHLY and FYNNEI. V lost 6 bases, J lost 2 bases, and 5 bases stayed unmatched. The CDR3 totals 16 residues. This CDR3 reads CASRELAGVNTGELFF. In DNA, the CDR3 is TGTGCCAGCAGGGAACTAGCGGGAGTCAACACCGGGGAGCTGTTTTTT. Based on the CDR3 plus reference TRBV2 and TRBJ2-2, the full variable domain is EPEVTQTPSHQVTQMGQEVILRCVPISNHLYFYWYRQILGQKVEFLVSFYNNEISEKSEIFDDQFSVERPDGSNFTLKIRSTKLEDSAMYFCASRELAGVNTGELFFGEGSRLTVL.

The rearrangement links TRBV5-1 to TRBJ2-1; maybe TRBD2 (6 bases). This CDR3 has 14 amino acids. V lost 1 base to trimming and J lost 5 bases, with 10 bases between them. Germline-derived CDR1 and CDR2 are SGHRS and YFSETQ. The CDR3 here is CASSLLLADNEQFF. The CDR3, as DNA: TGCGCCAGCAGCTTGTTACTAGCCGACAATGAGCAGTTCTTC.

V is TRBV24-1 and J is TRBJ2-7, with 8 bases that match TRBD1. Per the germline V gene, CDR1 is KGHDR and CDR2 is SFDVKD. The V gene end was trimmed by 8 bases and the J gene end by 6 bases; junction bases not matched to a gene: 11. The length of the CDR3 is 14 residues. CDR3 nucleotide sequence: TGTGCCACCATCACGGACAGGGACCAGTCCGAGCAGTACTTC. Residues: CATITDRDQSEQYF.

This clone came up once. The gene calls are TRBV5-1 and TRBJ1-2; 9 bases map to TRBD1. Per germline, CDR1 SGHRS and CDR2 YFSETQ. V dropped 5 bases and J dropped 4; count of bases not matched to a gene: 9. The CDR3 runs to 15 residues. CDR3 DNA sequence: TGCGCCAGCAGTTCGGGACAGGGTTTTAGCTATGGCTACACCTTC. Amino acid sequence: CASSSGQGFSYGYTF.

The gene calls are TRBV30 and TRBJ2-5; maybe TRBD2 (5 bases). The CDR3 is 12 amino acids. Germline V gene data show CDR1 as GTSNPN and CDR2 as SVGIG (reference sequence). The V end was cut by 5 bases, the J end by 5 bases, with 12 bases between. The CDR3 nucleotides read TGTGCCTGGGGAAGGGAGCTGGAGACCCAGTACTTC. Translated: CAWGRELETQYF.

V is TRBV27 and J is TRBJ2-1, with TRBD2 identical over 13 bases. Unmatched junction bases numbered 8, after V lost 6 bases and J lost 0 bases. The length of the CDR3 is 18 residues. Germline-derived CDR1 and CDR2 are MNHEY and SMNVEV (reference sequence). This CDR3 is CASSLGTSGVSSYNEQFF. DNA of the CDR3: TGTGCCAGCAGCCTAGGGACTAGCGGGGTGAGCTCCTACAATGAGCAGTTCTTC.

The chain employs TRBV20-1 and TRBJ1-1; 8 nucleotides align to TRBD1. This CDR3 comprises 16 residues. V dropped 3 bases and J dropped 3; count of bases not matched to a gene: 12. Germline CDR1 reads DFQATT; CDR2 reads SNEGSKA (reference sequence). CDR3 sequence: CSASSPSGGGDTEAFF. In nucleotides, the CDR3 is TGCAGTGCTAGTTCCCCCTCAGGGGGCGGCGACACTGAAGCTTTCTTT.

The chain joins TRBV19 to TRBJ1-3; D possibly corresponds to TRBD1 (6 bases). V lost 8 bases and J lost 0, with 14 bases in between. The CDR3 loop spans 15 amino acids. Germline CDR1 LNHDA, CDR2 SQIVND (reference sequence). This CDR3 reads CASVQGPSSGNTIYF. The CDR3, as DNA: TGTGCCAGTGTCCAGGGGCCAAGCTCTGGAAACACCATATATTTT.

The gene calls are TRBV19 and TRBJ2-1; 7 positions agree with TRBD1. The J segment lost 5 bases and the V segment lost 4 bases, leaving 11 bases of the junction unmatched. CDR1 is LNHDA, CDR2 SQIVND, per germline (reference sequence). The CDR3 extends over 16 amino acids. CDR3 sequence: CASSTLTGMVNNEQFF. CDR3 nucleotides: TGTGCCAGTAGTACCCTGACAGGGATGGTGAACAATGAGCAGTTCTTC. Using reference TRBV19 and TRBJ2-1 for the parts outside the CDR3, the full variable domain is DGGITQSPKYLFRKEGQNVTLSCEQNLNHDAMYWYRQDPGQGLRLIYYSQIVNDFQKGDIAEGYSVSREKKESFPLTVTSAQKNPTAFYLCASSTLTGMVNNEQFFGPGTRLTVL.

V gene TRBV7-9 combines with J gene TRBJ1-5, with D possibly matching TRBD1 (5 bases). The V gene's germline CDR1 is SEHNR and CDR2 FQNEAQ (reference sequence). With 2 bases removed from V and 8 bases from J, the gap between germline ends came to 13 bases. This CDR3 spans 14 amino acids. CDR3 protein: CASSLSGGLEPQHF. CDR3 DNA sequence: TGTGCCAGCAGCTTATCGGGGGGTTTGGAGCCCCAGCATTTT.

The chain couples TRBV5-1 to TRBJ1-4, with D unresolved. V was cut by 5 bases and J by 8 bases, with 19 bases left in between. This CDR3 contains 15 residues. From germline, CDR1 is SGHRS and CDR2 YFSETQ. DNA of the CDR3: TGCGCCAGCAGACCCGACACCCGCCGTGAAGAAAAACTGTTTTTT. Residues: CASRPDTRREEKLFF.

J is TRBJ1-2 and V is TRBV12-3 or TRBV12-4; D remains unclear. The CDR3 runs 13 residues. V shed 3 bases and J shed 4 bases, with 9 bases lying between them. The CDR3 DNA follows: TGTGCCAGCAGTTTTCAACACGTCTATGGCTACACCTTC. This codes for CASSFQHVYGYTF.

The chain combines TRBV5-1 with TRBJ1-2; D is perhaps TRBD1 (5 bases). The CDR3 length is 13 residues. From germline, CDR1 is SGHRS and CDR2 YFSETQ. V lost 0 bases and J lost 6, with 9 bases in between. CDR3 sequence (DNA): TGCGCCAGCAGCTTGGAAACGACAGATGGCTACACCTTC. Amino acids: CASSLETTDGYTF.

The chain uses TRBV6-5 and TRBJ2-3; 16 bases match TRBD2. Losses at the gene ends were 8 bases for V and 3 bases for J; bases not matched to a gene: 2. The germline V gene encodes CDR1 MNHEY and CDR2 SVGAGI. The CDR3 length is 15 residues. CDR3 bases: TGTGCCAGCCTGGGACTAGCGGGAGGGACAGATACGCAGTATTTT. Amino acid sequence: CASLGLAGGTDTQYF.

This clone was seen a single time. The chain carries TRBV28 and TRBJ2-2; TRBD1 matches 8 bases. V lost 2 bases and J lost 5; bases outside the gene matches: 4. This CDR3 region has 15 residues. The germline V gene encodes CDR1 MDHEN and CDR2 SYDVKM. The DNA of the CDR3 is TGTGCCAGCAGTTTACAGGGGGCGCCGACCGGGGAGCTGTTTTTT. This gives the protein CASSLQGAPTGELFF. Drawing the rest from reference TRBV28 and TRBJ2-2, the complete variable domain is DVKVTQSSRYLVKRTGEKVFLECVQDMDHENMFWYRQDPGLGLRLIYFSYDVKMKEKGDIPEGYSVSREKKERFSLILESASTNQTSMYLCASSLQGAPTGELFFGEGSRLTVL.

The rearrangement uses TRBV27 and TRBJ2-7; D perhaps matches TRBD2 (5 bases). The CDR3 spans 13 residues. From germline, CDR1 is MNHEY and CDR2 SMNVEV (reference sequence). V dropped 5 bases and J dropped 5 bases, with 13 bases sitting between them. DNA for the CDR3: TGTGCCAGCAGTCGGTTGAGGGAGAACGAGCAGTACTTC. This translates into CASSRLRENEQYF.

The gene calls are TRBV7-8 and TRBJ2-2; D unclear. The CDR3 runs to 15 residues. V lost 1 base and J lost 3, with 9 bases in between. CDR1 is SGHVS and CDR2 is FQNEAQ in the germline V gene. The CDR3 sequence is CASSLEVEDTGELFF. The CDR3 DNA is TGTGCCAGCAGCTTAGAGGTTGAGGACACCGGGGAGCTGTTTTTT.

This chain uses TRBV7-6 with TRBJ1-3; D gene unclear. The CDR3 totals 14 residues. The germline V gene encodes CDR1 SGHVS and CDR2 FNYEAQ. The ends were cut back, 4 bases at V and 5 bases at J, with 12 bases in the middle. The CDR3, as DNA: TGTGCCAGCAGCTCACAACAGAGCAGAAACACCATATATTTT. Residues: CASSSQQSRNTIYF.

V is TRBV7-9 and J is TRBJ2-7; 10 bases line up with TRBD1. J was trimmed by 9 bases and V by 4 bases; bases with no gene match: 12. CDR1 and CDR2 from the germline V gene are SEHNR and FQNEAQ (reference sequence). The CDR3 has 15 residues. The CDR3 loop reads CASSSRDRGSVVQYF. The CDR3 nucleotides read TGTGCCAGCAGCTCACGGGACAGGGGTAGCGTGGTGCAGTACTTC.

This chain links TRBV6-5 with TRBJ2-2; perhaps TRBD1 as D (5 bases). V lost 5 bases and J 4 bases, leaving 14 bases between the germline ends. Germline assignment: CDR1 MNHEY and CDR2 SVGAGI. This CDR3 is built from 15 residues. The CDR3 DNA reads TGTGCCAGCAGTCCGACAGATATCCCCACCGGGGAGCTGTTTTTT. It codes for CASSPTDIPTGELFF.